Shown below are 30 T cell receptor beta chains from a single sample sequenced in a study of shared clonotypes between healthy human individuals. The table came from immunoSEQ multiplex PCR; TCRdb's copy has only in-frame clones and leaves some out. Of roughly 1.4 million clones listed, about 98.5% are singletons. The sequencing input was naive CD4+ T cells sorted from blood. Subset: CD45RA+ positively selected. These receptors were taken from a man aged 30-40 years in good health.

Concerning this clone: Additional DNA sequences in this sample encode the identical CDR3. The chain employs TRBV29-1 and TRBJ2-3, with D hard to call. V shed 4 bases and J shed 1 base, with 6 bases lying between them. Germline V lookup: CDR1 SQVTM, CDR2 ANQGSEA. There are 12 residues in the CDR3. The CDR3 coding sequence is TGCAGCGTTGCGTCGGGCACAGATACGCAGTATTTT. Translation: CSVASGTDTQYF.

This chain uses TRBV19 with TRBJ1-5; no definite D call. Germline V gene sequence: CDR1 LNHDA, CDR2 SQIVND (reference sequence). The germline V and J ends were trimmed by 5 bases and 0 bases, with 8 bases remaining between them. The CDR3 has 14 residues. CDR3 bases: TGTGCCAGTAGTGCGGCCCATAGCAATCAGCCCCAGCATTTT. Its translation is CASSAAHSNQPQHF.

V is TRBV18 and J is TRBJ2-1; 11 bases map to TRBD1. Germline trimming cut 3 bases from V and 8 bases from J; bases unmatched to any gene: 6. The germline CDR1 and CDR2 sequences are KGHSH and LQKENI. This CDR3 spans 15 amino acids. The DNA for the CDR3 is TGTGCCAGCTCACCCTGGGACAGGGGGAAGGATGAGCAGTTCTTC. Its protein is CASSPWDRGKDEQFF. The whole variable domain, remainder taken from reference TRBV18 and TRBJ2-1, is NAGVMQNPRHLVRRRGQEARLRCSPMKGHSHVYWYRQLPEEGLKFMVYLQKENIIDESGMPKERFSAEFPKEGPSILRIQQVVRGDSAAYFCASSPWDRGKDEQFFGPGTRLTVL.

The CDR3 region has the DNA TGTGCTAGTGGTCCCGGGACTAGCGGGAATTCCGGGGAGCTGTTTTTT. Translated: CASGPGTSGNSGELFF. This chain uses TRBV12-5 with TRBJ2-2; 13 bases line up with TRBD2. J gave up 6 bases and V 5 bases, and 6 bases lay outside the gene matches. Germline assignment: CDR1 LGHNT and CDR2 FRNRAP. The CDR3 sequence is 16 residues long. Drawing the rest from reference TRBV12-5 and TRBJ2-2, the complete variable domain is DARVTQTPRHKVTEMGQEVTMRCQPILGHNTVFWYRQTMMQGLELLAYFRNRAPLDDSGMPKDRFSAEMPDATLATLKIQPSEPRDSAVYFCASGPGTSGNSGELFFGEGSRLTVL.

This chain links TRBV9 with TRBJ1-2; possible D gene TRBD1, 5 bases. Germline V gives CDR1 SGDLS, CDR2 YYNGEE. This CDR3 region has 14 residues. V was shortened by 4 bases and J by 4 bases, with 14 bases between the two germline ends. This chain's CDR3 is CASSPTGHLYGYTF. The CDR3 DNA reads TGTGCCAGCAGCCCTACGGGGCATCTCTATGGCTACACCTTC.

The chain is built from TRBV6-1 and TRBJ2-3; TRBD1 might be the D (5 bases). CDR1 is MNHNS and CDR2 is SASEGT in the germline V gene. CDR3 length: 14 residues. V lost 6 bases to trimming and J lost 2 bases, with 12 bases between them. The CDR3 DNA is TGTGCCAGCAGCCAGACAGTCTACACAGATACGCAGTATTTT. Translation gives CASSQTVYTDTQYF.

The chain couples TRBV28 to TRBJ2-3; 9 nucleotides agree with TRBD2. In germline, CDR1 is MDHEN, CDR2 SYDVKM. Trimming took 2 bases from V and 4 from J; bases not matched to a gene: 10. The CDR3 is 17 amino acids. CDR3 sequence: CASSLRGGRAGSDTQYF. In nucleotides, the CDR3 is TGTGCCAGCAGTTTACGGGGCGGGAGGGCCGGATCAGATACGCAGTATTTT.

The chain links TRBV19 to TRBJ2-3, with TRBD1 identical over 7 bases. The CDR3 sequence is 16 residues long. CDR1 is LNHDA, CDR2 SQIVND, per germline (reference sequence). With 4 bases clipped from V and 4 bases from J, the junction kept 11 bases outside the gene matches. The CDR3 reads CASSNRQGVFADTQYF. CDR3 DNA: TGTGCCAGTAGTAACCGACAGGGAGTGTTTGCAGATACGCAGTATTTT.

This chain connects TRBV30 to TRBJ2-2; D ambiguous. The germline CDR1 and CDR2 sequences are GTSNPN and SVGIG (reference sequence). The CDR3 contains 15 residues. Trimming pared 4 bases from V and 5 bases from J, leaving 17 bases between. The CDR3, as DNA: TGTGCCTGGAAGGGTTGGAGCGTATGGACCGGGGAGCTGTTTTTT. As protein: CAWKGWSVWTGELFF.

The chain recombines TRBV27 with TRBJ2-5; D not certain. Germline-derived CDR1 and CDR2 are MNHEY and SMNVEV (reference sequence). Trimming shortened V by 2 bases and J by 7 bases, and 14 bases separated the two germline ends. The length of the CDR3 is 14 residues. In DNA, the CDR3 is TGTGCCAGCAGTTTAACCCCTCCCGTGGGGACCCAGTACTTC. Its protein product is CASSLTPPVGTQYF.

The J gene is TRBJ2-3, the V gene TRBV9; 9 nucleotides align to TRBD2. The germline CDR1 and CDR2 sequences are SGDLS and YYNGEE. CDR3 length: 16 residues. V lost 0 bases and J lost 4; bases outside the gene matches: 6. CDR3 nucleotide sequence: TGTGCCAGCAGCGTAGCTCCGGCGGGAGGGCCAGATACGCAGTATTTT. As protein: CASSVAPAGGPDTQYF.

CDR3 residues: CASSLRDSEAFF. As DNA, the CDR3 is TGTGCCAGCAGTTTACGGGACAGTGAAGCTTTCTTT. The V gene is TRBV28, the J gene TRBJ1-1; TRBD1 matches 7 bases. Germline CDR1 reads MDHEN; CDR2 reads SYDVKM. The CDR3 extends over 12 amino acids. V lost 2 bases, J lost 7 bases, and 1 base stayed unmatched.

The chain joins TRBV10-3 to TRBJ2-6, with 8 bases fitting TRBD1. This CDR3 is built from 21 residues. Germline-derived CDR1 and CDR2 are ENHRY and SYGVKD. V gave up 4 bases and J gave up 0 bases; unmatched junction bases: 17. The CDR3 nucleotides read TGTGCCATCAGTGGAGCCCGACCAGACAGGGGTGAACACTCTGGGGCCAACGTCCTGACTTTC. It translates to CAISGARPDRGEHSGANVLTF.

V is TRBV4-1 and J is TRBJ2-7; tentatively, D is TRBD1 or TRBD2 (8 bases each). The CDR3 runs 18 residues. V was clipped by 0 bases and J by 0 bases, with 18 bases between them. Germline CDR1 MGHRA, CDR2 YSYEKL. The CDR3 bases are TGCGCCAGCAGCCAAGATCGGGGGGGGGACAGGCCCTCCTACGAGCAGTACTTC. Its translation: CASSQDRGGDRPSYEQYF.

The chain is built from TRBV11-2 and TRBJ1-2, with D perhaps matching TRBD1 (5 bases). Deletions cut 9 bases from V and 4 bases from J, with 15 bases between. The germline CDR1 and CDR2 sequences are SGHAT and FQNNGV. This CDR3 comprises 13 residues. Here the CDR3 reads CASSRGAAYGYTF. CDR3 nucleotides: TGTGCCAGTTCCCGAGGGGCAGCCTATGGCTACACCTTC. Drawing the rest from reference TRBV11-2 and TRBJ1-2, the complete variable domain is EAGVAQSPRYKIIEKRQSVAFWCNPISGHATLYWYQQILGQGPKLLIQFQNNGVVDDSQLPKDRFSAERLKGVDSTLKIQPAKLEDSAVYLCASSRGAAYGYTFGSGTRLTVV.

The chain carries TRBV5-1 and TRBJ2-7; TRBD2 might be the D (6 bases). Trimming took 0 bases from V and 1 from J, leaving 14 bases between them. This CDR3 spans 16 amino acids. From germline, CDR1 is SGHRS and CDR2 YFSETQ. The CDR3 region is CASSLGVQRVSYEQYF. The CDR3 region has the DNA TGCGCCAGCAGCTTGGGAGTCCAGCGGGTTTCCTACGAGCAGTACTTC.

The V and J genes are TRBV10-2 and TRBJ1-1; tentative D call: TRBD1 (5 bases). The CDR3 has 13 residues. Trimming removed 3 bases from V and 3 bases from J, with 8 bases in between. Looked up from germline, CDR1 is WSHSY and CDR2 is SAAADI. CDR3 loop: CASSEIRDTEAFF. The CDR3 DNA reads as TGCGCCAGCAGTGAAATCAGGGACACTGAAGCTTTCTTT.

This clone has a single count. This rearrangement joins TRBV7-9 to TRBJ2-7; D possibly corresponds to TRBD1 (5 bases). CDR3 size: 15 residues. Trimming took off 2 bases at V and 2 bases at J, with 13 bases between the two ends. Germline values: CDR1 SEHNR, CDR2 FQNEAQ (reference sequence). This chain's CDR3 is CASSLISTETYEQYF. In DNA, the CDR3 is TGTGCCAGCAGCTTAATTTCGACAGAGACCTACGAGCAGTACTTC.

For the CDR3, the DNA is TGTGCCAGCAGTTCCCGCACAACGGGCACCTACGAGCAGTACTTC. Translating it yields CASSSRTTGTYEQYF. This rearrangement joins TRBV6-5 to TRBJ2-7; no clear D gene. The CDR3 has 15 residues. Germline V gene data show CDR1 as MNHEY and CDR2 as SVGAGI. Trimming cost V 4 bases and J 2 bases, with 15 bases left between them.

This chain connects TRBV11-2 to TRBJ2-3; D remains unclear. Germline-derived CDR1 and CDR2 are SGHAT and FQNNGV. The V gene lost 5 bases and the J gene lost 6 bases, with 9 bases spanning the gap. The CDR3 has 12 residues. The CDR3 DNA reads as TGTGCCAGCAGCCACGACCGCGATACGCAGTATTTT. This gives the protein CASSHDRDTQYF.

V gene TRBV27 combines with J gene TRBJ2-3; D is unresolved. This CDR3 contains 11 residues. Germline lookup yields CDR1 MNHEY and CDR2 SMNVEV (reference sequence). V lost 6 bases to trimming and J lost 2 bases, with 3 bases between them. CDR3 bases: TGTGCCAGCAGAGTCACAGATACGCAGTATTTT. Amino acid sequence: CASRVTDTQYF.

The chain employs TRBV6-5 and TRBJ1-5; no definite D call. This CDR3 region has 13 residues. Deletions cut 9 bases from V and 4 bases from J, with 13 bases between. CDR1 is MNHEY, CDR2 SVGAGI, per germline. In DNA, the CDR3 is TGTGCCAGTAGTACGTCCCTGAATCAGCCCCAGCATTTT. Protein product: CASSTSLNQPQHF.

This clone has just one count. The rearrangement uses TRBV5-6 and TRBJ1-4; D might be TRBD1 (6 bases). The length of the CDR3 is 16 residues. With 4 bases removed from V and 5 bases from J, the gap between germline ends came to 18 bases. Per the germline V gene, CDR1 is SGHDT and CDR2 is YYEEEE. DNA of the CDR3: TGTGCCAGCAGCCGGAGATCGACAGGCTCGAATGAAAAACTGTTTTTT. This sequence encodes CASSRRSTGSNEKLFF.

The chain uses TRBV9 and TRBJ1-2; no clear D gene. This CDR3 spans 12 amino acids. The V and J ends lost 0 bases and 2 bases respectively, with 2 bases between them. The V gene's germline CDR1 is SGDLS and CDR2 YYNGEE. The CDR3 nucleotides are TGTGCCAGCAGCGTAGACAACTATGGCTACACCTTC. It is translated as CASSVDNYGYTF.

On this clone itself: Other DNA sequences from this sample encode an identical CDR3 as well. The gene calls are TRBV19 and TRBJ2-7; weak D call: TRBD1 (5 bases). CDR3 length: 12 residues. Between the trimmed V and J ends, which lost 4 bases and 3 bases, there was a span of 7 bases. The germline gives CDR1 LNHDA, CDR2 SQIVND (reference sequence). Here the CDR3 reads CASSTDSYEQYF. As DNA, the CDR3 is TGTGCCAGTAGTACCGACAGCTACGAGCAGTACTTC.

The J gene is TRBJ2-7, the V gene TRBV10-2; D possibly uses TRBD1 or TRBD2 (6 bases each). Germline lookup yields CDR1 WSHSY and CDR2 SAAADI. V was trimmed by 6 bases and J by 6 bases, leaving 27 bases between them. The CDR3 consists of 17 residues. This chain's CDR3 is CASRDGGETGNLGEQYF. CDR3 bases: TGCGCCAGCAGAGATGGAGGGGAGACAGGAAACCTCGGCGAGCAGTACTTC.

This chain joins TRBV18 and TRBJ1-4; 7 bases fit TRBD1. CDR1 is KGHSH, CDR2 LQKENI, per germline. The CDR3 runs to 15 residues. V lost 0 bases and J lost 10; bases outside the gene matches: 8. CDR3 sequence (DNA): TGTGCCAGCTCACCACCCGGGACAGTAGGTGGAAAACTGTTTTTT. Its protein is CASSPPGTVGGKLFF.

The chain is built from TRBV5-4 and TRBJ2-5, with D unclear. The germline CDR1 and CDR2 sequences are SGHNT and YYREEE (reference sequence). This CDR3 has 15 residues. V was pared by 4 bases and J by 2 bases, with 15 bases between. CDR3 sequence reads: CASSHKKSGQETQYF. In DNA form, the CDR3 reads TGTGCCAGCAGCCATAAGAAATCAGGTCAAGAGACCCAGTACTTC.

The chain couples TRBV10-3 to TRBJ2-3; TRBD2 agrees at 15 bases. Germline V CDR1 and CDR2: ENHRY, SYGVKD. The CDR3 spans 16 residues. The ends lost 5 bases at V and 4 bases at J; junction bases unmatched: 4. CDR3 sequence reads: CAISSGTSGRSDTQYF. For the CDR3, the DNA is TGTGCCATCAGTTCCGGGACTAGCGGGAGGTCAGATACGCAGTATTTT.

Turning to this clone: This sample includes further DNA sequences coding for the same CDR3. The V and J genes are TRBV19 and TRBJ2-7, with a tentative D call TRBD2 (5 bases). This CDR3 spans 14 amino acids. Germline V gives CDR1 LNHDA, CDR2 SQIVND (reference sequence). The ends were cut back, 1 base at V and 1 base at J, with 8 bases in the middle. DNA for the CDR3: TGTGCCAGTAGTATAGGTCGGGGATCCTACGAGCAGTACTTC. It encodes CASSIGRGSYEQYF.